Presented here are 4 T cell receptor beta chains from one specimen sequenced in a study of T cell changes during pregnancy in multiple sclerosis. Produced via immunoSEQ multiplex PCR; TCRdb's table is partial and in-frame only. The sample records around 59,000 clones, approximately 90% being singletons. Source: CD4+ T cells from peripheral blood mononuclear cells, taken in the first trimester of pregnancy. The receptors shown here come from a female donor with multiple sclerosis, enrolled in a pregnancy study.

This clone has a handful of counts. The CDR3 DNA reads as TGTGCCATCGGATCGGACAGAAAGAATCAGCCCCAGCATTTT. It encodes CAIGSDRKNQPQHF. This rearrangement joins TRBV10-3 to TRBJ1-5; maybe TRBD1 (6 bases). Germline CDR1 ENHRY, CDR2 SYGVKD. The CDR3 sequence is 14 residues long. The V and J ends lost 8 bases and 4 bases respectively, with 15 bases between them.

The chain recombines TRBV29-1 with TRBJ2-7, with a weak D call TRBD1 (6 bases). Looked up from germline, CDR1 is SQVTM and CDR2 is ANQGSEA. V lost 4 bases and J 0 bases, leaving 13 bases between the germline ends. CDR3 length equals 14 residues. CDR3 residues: CSVGADSLSYEQYF. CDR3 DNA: TGCAGCGTTGGAGCGGACAGTCTCTCCTACGAGCAGTACTTC.

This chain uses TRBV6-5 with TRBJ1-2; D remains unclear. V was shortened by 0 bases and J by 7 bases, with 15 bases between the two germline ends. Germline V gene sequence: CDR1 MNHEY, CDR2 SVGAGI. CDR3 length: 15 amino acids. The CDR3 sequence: CASSYSERPNAGYTF. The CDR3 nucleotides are TGTGCCAGCAGTTACTCAGAGAGGCCAAACGCTGGCTACACCTTC.

The CDR3 reads CSFRQGPYEQYF. The CDR3, as DNA: TGCAGCTTCCGACAGGGGCCCTACGAGCAGTACTTC. The rearrangement uses TRBV29-1 and TRBJ2-7, with TRBD1 matching over 8 bases. Looked up from germline, CDR1 is SQVTM and CDR2 is ANQGSEA. The CDR3 extends over 12 amino acids. With 8 bases clipped from V and 2 bases from J, the junction kept 5 bases outside the gene matches.